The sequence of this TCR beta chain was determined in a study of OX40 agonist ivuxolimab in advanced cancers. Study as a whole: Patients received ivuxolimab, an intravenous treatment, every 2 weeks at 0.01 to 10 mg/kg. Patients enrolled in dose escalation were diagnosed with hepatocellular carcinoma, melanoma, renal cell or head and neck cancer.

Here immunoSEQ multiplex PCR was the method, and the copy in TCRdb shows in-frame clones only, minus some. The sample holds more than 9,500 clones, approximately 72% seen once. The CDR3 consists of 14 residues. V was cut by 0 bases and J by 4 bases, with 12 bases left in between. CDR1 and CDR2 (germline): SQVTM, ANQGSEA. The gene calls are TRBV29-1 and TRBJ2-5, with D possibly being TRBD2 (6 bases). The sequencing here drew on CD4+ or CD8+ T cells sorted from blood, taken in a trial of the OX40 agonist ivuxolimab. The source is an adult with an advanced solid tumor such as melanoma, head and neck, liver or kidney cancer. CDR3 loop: CSVEEGPAGETQYF. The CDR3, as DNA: TGCAGCGTTGAAGAGGGCCCAGCGGGAGAGACCCAGTACTTC.